The next 22 T cell receptor beta chains were all read from a single sample in a study of chemoradiotherapy in HPV16-positive cancers. Sequencing was performed with immunoSEQ multiplex PCR; in TCRdb, only in-frame clones are kept and a portion is missing. The sample includes roughly 34,000 clones, about 86% of them seen just once. Sequencing was performed on blood, taken from a patient who underwent chemoradiotherapy. Receptors were obtained from a human donor with HPV-associated anogenital cancer.

The V and J genes are TRBV27 and TRBJ1-2; a weak D match, TRBD1 (5 bases). Trimming stripped 5 bases from V and 5 bases from J, with 15 bases between. CDR3 size: 14 residues. Germline V gene sequence: CDR1 MNHEY, CDR2 SMNVEV (reference sequence). Here the CDR3 DNA reads TGTGCCAGCAGTCTTGGACACCCGGGGTATGGCTACACCTTC. Translating gives CASSLGHPGYGYTF.

The chain employs TRBV6-6 and TRBJ2-3; D is unclear. Germline CDR1 is MNHNY and CDR2 is SVGAGI (reference sequence). Trimming shortened V by 7 bases and J by 2 bases, and 19 bases separated the two germline ends. The CDR3 is made up of 16 amino acids. The CDR3 protein is CASTLGRSHTTDTQYF. CDR3 coding DNA: TGTGCCAGCACCCTAGGACGTTCACACACCACAGATACGCAGTATTTT.

The chain recombines TRBV5-4 with TRBJ2-1; 12 bases agree with TRBD2. This CDR3 spans 17 amino acids. The V segment lost 4 bases and the J segment 4 bases; nucleotides outside the gene matches: 9. CDR1 is SGHNT and CDR2 is YYREEE in the germline V gene (reference sequence). The CDR3 loop reads CASSLLLAGGFYNEQFF. The CDR3 DNA reads as TGTGCCAGCAGCCTCCTTCTAGCGGGGGGGTTTTACAATGAGCAGTTCTTC.

The chain recombines TRBV27 with TRBJ1-1; D perhaps matches TRBD1 (5 bases). CDR3 size: 13 residues. V lost 6 bases, J lost 1 base, and 9 bases lay in between. The germline CDR1 and CDR2 sequences are MNHEY and SMNVEV (reference sequence). The CDR3 here is CASSLDRNTEAFF. The CDR3 region has the DNA TGTGCCAGCAGCCTCGACAGGAACACTGAAGCTTTCTTT.

The chain carries TRBV6-6 and TRBJ2-2; 10 bases are a match to TRBD1. From germline, CDR1 is MNHNY and CDR2 SVGAGI (reference sequence). V lost 6 bases to trimming and J lost 7 bases; unmatched junction nucleotides: 5. The CDR3 is 14 residues long. Here the CDR3 DNA reads TGTGCCAGCAGACAGACAGGGGGCCACGGGGAGCTGTTTTTT. This translates into CASRQTGGHGELFF.

In DNA form, the CDR3 reads TGTGCCAGCAGCTTAGGGGGTAGTGAGCAGTTCTTC. Its protein product is CASSLGGSEQFF. This rearrangement joins TRBV7-9 to TRBJ2-1; D not resolved. The germline V and J ends were trimmed by 1 base and 9 bases, with 7 bases remaining between them. Germline loops: CDR1 SEHNR, CDR2 FQNEAQ (reference sequence). This CDR3 spans 12 amino acids.

The CDR3 loop reads CASRLDGGGTGELFF. In DNA form, the CDR3 reads TGTGCCAGCAGATTGGACGGTGGTGGGACCGGGGAGCTGTTTTTT. The rearrangement joins TRBV7-2 to TRBJ2-2; D gene unclear. V lost 6 bases to trimming and J lost 5 bases, with 16 bases between them. The CDR3 consists of 15 residues. Germline CDR1 is SGHTA and CDR2 is FQGNSA.

V and J are TRBV7-9 and TRBJ1-1; the match to TRBD1 covers 8 bases. CDR3 size: 13 residues. The V gene's germline CDR1 is SEHNR and CDR2 FQNEAQ (reference sequence). With 0 bases clipped from V and 7 bases from J, the junction kept 1 base outside the gene matches. CDR3 amino acids: CASSLAGTGEAFF. The CDR3 nucleotides are TGTGCCAGCAGCTTAGCCGGGACAGGTGAAGCTTTCTTT.

This clone was seen only once. The chain joins TRBV25-1 to TRBJ2-7; 7 bases are shared with TRBD1. The germline CDR1 and CDR2 sequences are MGHDK and SYGVNS. The CDR3 spans 15 residues. Trimming cost V 8 bases and J 1 base; bases outside gene matches: 11. CDR3 loop: CASGPTGTVSYEQYF. The CDR3 DNA is TGTGCCAGCGGCCCAACCGGGACAGTTTCCTACGAGCAGTACTTC.

This chain connects TRBV10-3 to TRBJ1-5; weak D call: TRBD1 (5 bases). The CDR3 has 16 residues. V was clipped by 0 bases and J by 5 bases, with 14 bases between them. The germline V gene has CDR1 ENHRY and CDR2 SYGVKD. CDR3 bases: TGTGCCATCAGTGAGTCGACTAGGGACGAGGATCAGCCCCAGCATTTT. Its protein is CAISESTRDEDQPQHF.

This clone was seen just once. The rearrangement links TRBV6-1 to TRBJ2-6, with D tentatively TRBD1 (6 bases). The CDR3 spans 16 residues. Looked up from germline, CDR1 is MNHNS and CDR2 is SASEGT. Between the trimmed V and J ends, which lost 1 base and 0 bases, there was a span of 7 bases. The CDR3 region has the DNA TGTGCCAGCAGTGAAGGGACAGCCTCTGGGGCCAACGTCCTGACTTTC. Its translation: CASSEGTASGANVLTF.

The chain has TRBV19 and TRBJ1-6; D is uncertain. V gave up 1 base and J gave up 0 bases, with 7 bases separating them. CDR3 length: 16 residues. Germline lookup yields CDR1 LNHDA and CDR2 SQIVND (reference sequence). The CDR3 region has the DNA TGTGCCAGTAGTATAGCTTGGAGCTCCTATAATTCACCCCTCCACTTT. This sequence encodes CASSIAWSSYNSPLHF.

The V call is TRBV11-3, the J call TRBJ2-3, with 7 bases lining up with TRBD1. Germline assignment: CDR1 SGHNT and CDR2 YENEEA. The CDR3 loop spans 14 amino acids. V dropped 7 bases and J dropped 0; count of bases not matched to a gene: 4. Here the CDR3 DNA reads TGTGCCAGCAAAGGGGGCACCAGCACAGATACGCAGTATTTT. Translating gives CASKGGTSTDTQYF.

The chain recombines TRBV19 with TRBJ2-3; 13 bases align to TRBD2. CDR1 is LNHDA, CDR2 SQIVND, per germline (reference sequence). V shed 9 bases and J 5 bases; nucleotides not matched to a gene: 8. The CDR3 length is 15 residues. CDR3 residues: CASGGLAGSKDTQYF. For the CDR3, the DNA is TGTGCCAGCGGGGGACTAGCGGGGTCCAAAGATACGCAGTATTTT.

This clone was recorded a few times. The V gene is TRBV6-5, the J gene TRBJ1-3, with D perhaps TRBD1 (6 bases). The CDR3 totals 13 residues. Trimming removed 0 bases at V and 16 bases at J, with 16 bases between. Germline V CDR1 and CDR2: MNHEY, SVGAGI. CDR3 amino acids: CASSYSAGGAGYF. Here the CDR3 DNA reads TGTGCCAGCAGTTACTCCGCTGGGGGCGCGGGTTATTTT.

The chain recombines TRBV28 with TRBJ1-3, with D perhaps matching TRBD1 (6 bases). Germline V lookup: CDR1 MDHEN, CDR2 SYDVKM. Trimming removed 8 bases from V and 0 bases from J, with 20 bases in between. The CDR3 is 17 amino acids. The CDR3 sequence: CASSSGAGGPSGNTIYF. The CDR3 region has the DNA TGTGCCAGCTCGTCAGGGGCAGGCGGCCCCTCTGGAAACACCATATATTTT.

The rearrangement uses TRBV28 and TRBJ2-7, with D hard to call. The CDR3 loop spans 12 amino acids. Trimming shortened V by 5 bases and J by 3 bases, and 8 bases separated the two germline ends. Germline CDR1 reads MDHEN; CDR2 reads SYDVKM. The CDR3 is CASSKTGYEQYF. DNA for the CDR3: TGTGCCAGCAGTAAAACTGGCTACGAGCAGTACTTC.

J is TRBJ2-7 and V is TRBV6-5; D may be TRBD1 (5 bases). The germline V gene has CDR1 MNHEY and CDR2 SVGAGI. This CDR3 has 13 amino acids. V lost 4 bases, J lost 2 bases, and 9 bases lay in between. The chain's CDR3 is CASSFADTYEQYF. The CDR3 nucleotides read TGTGCCAGCAGTTTCGCGGACACCTACGAGCAGTACTTC.

J is TRBJ1-1 and V is TRBV6-5; D gene uncertain. CDR3 length: 15 residues. Per germline, CDR1 MNHEY and CDR2 SVGAGI. Trimming pared 2 bases from V and 3 bases from J, leaving 13 bases between. The CDR3 is CASSYRGSRDTEAFF. The CDR3 DNA is TGTGCCAGCAGTTACCGAGGGAGTCGGGACACTGAAGCTTTCTTT.

CDR3 sequence reads: CASSSNQETQYF. In nucleotides, the CDR3 is TGCGCCAGCAGTTCGAACCAAGAGACCCAGTACTTC. The chain joins TRBV5-1 to TRBJ2-5; D is unresolved. This CDR3 has 12 residues. Trimming left V 5 bases short and J 0 bases short, with 5 bases between. Germline CDR1 SGHRS, CDR2 YFSETQ.

CDR3 bases: TGTGCCAGCAGTTTTGCCCAGCCACTTACCTTCAACACCATATATTTT. Its protein is CASSFAQPLTFNTIYF. The rearrangement uses TRBV28 and TRBJ1-3, with no clear D. The germline CDR1 and CDR2 sequences are MDHEN and SYDVKM. Trimming removed 3 bases at V and 7 bases at J, with 19 bases between. CDR3 length equals 16 residues.

The chain links TRBV7-2 to TRBJ2-5; D call uncertain. The CDR3 totals 14 residues. Germline CDR1 and CDR2: SGHTA and FQGNSA. Trimming left V 2 bases short and J 2 bases short, with 9 bases between. This chain's CDR3 is CASSLNRVQETQYF. The CDR3 region has the DNA TGTGCCAGCAGCTTAAATAGGGTACAAGAGACCCAGTACTTC.